Below are 26 T cell receptor beta chains sequenced from a single sample in a study of blood T cell repertoires in COVID-19 (dated by TCRdb to the early 2020s). Library preparation employed the immunoSEQ multiplex PCR assay. In TCRdb, the immuneACCESS table is reduced to in-frame sequences with V and J assigned. These tables do not hold every clone; where another copy was compared, an unresolved V gene accounts for under half, and the others remain unexplained. This sample lists some 80,000 clones; approximately 85% were detected once. 9.6% of the sample goes to the ten largest clones. Specimen: peripheral blood. These receptors originate from a man aged 50 to 60 with COVID-19, enrolled during active disease.

This clone showed up just a few times. The CDR3 DNA is TGTGCCAGCAATAAGGCGGGAGGCCGGGGGGATGAGCAGTTCTTC. Its translation: CASNKAGGRGDEQFF. The V and J genes are TRBV9 and TRBJ2-1; 8 bases are shared with TRBD2. This CDR3 spans 15 amino acids. Looked up from germline, CDR1 is SGDLS and CDR2 is YYNGEE. Losses at the gene ends were 6 bases for V and 8 bases for J; bases not matched to a gene: 13.

The genes are TRBV6-5 and TRBJ1-4; D is undetermined. Trimming removed 6 bases from V and 8 bases from J, with 16 bases in between. From germline, CDR1 is MNHEY and CDR2 SVGAGI. This CDR3 contains 14 residues. The CDR3 loop reads CASRKQFPSEKLFF. The CDR3 bases are TGTGCCAGCAGGAAACAGTTCCCATCCGAAAAACTGTTTTTT.

This clone was counted once. This chain links TRBV11-2 with TRBJ2-7; 8 positions agree with TRBD2. CDR3 size: 14 residues. V shed 6 bases, J shed 1 base, and the junction held 5 bases outside the gene matches. CDR1 and CDR2 (germline): SGHAT, FQNNGV. Here the CDR3 DNA reads TGTGCCAGCAGTCGGACTAGCCGATCCTACGAGCAGTACTTC. It specifies CASSRTSRSYEQYF.

This clone was found once. The chain recombines TRBV6-6 with TRBJ2-1, with 8 bases lining up with TRBD2. Looked up from germline, CDR1 is MNHNY and CDR2 is SVGAGI (reference sequence). The CDR3 contains 13 residues. The V gene end was trimmed by 4 bases and the J gene end by 7 bases; junction bases not matched to a gene: 3. The CDR3 nucleotides read TGTGCCAGCAGTTGGTCGGGGGGGAATGAGCAGTTCTTC. This encodes CASSWSGGNEQFF.

The genes are TRBV6-2 or TRBV6-3 and TRBJ2-1, with D perhaps TRBD2 (5 bases). The CDR3 runs to 13 residues. Germline V gene data show CDR1 as MNHEY and CDR2 as SVGEGT. With 6 bases removed from V and 7 bases from J, the gap between germline ends came to 13 bases. DNA for the CDR3: TGTGCCAGCAGCAACGGAGGTTATAATGAGCAGTTCTTC. Translated: CASSNGGYNEQFF.

V and J are TRBV6-5 and TRBJ2-1, with D hard to call. The CDR3 runs 11 residues. Trimming cost V 7 bases and J 8 bases, with 9 bases left between them. Germline CDR1 and CDR2: MNHEY and SVGAGI. The CDR3 is CASKLRDEQFF. The CDR3 region has the DNA TGTGCCAGCAAGTTACGGGATGAGCAGTTCTTC.

This clone was observed a single time. The chain uses TRBV11-2 and TRBJ1-1; perhaps TRBD1 as D (5 bases). The CDR3 is 14 amino acids. V lost 7 bases and J lost 4, with 16 bases in between. Germline V gene data show CDR1 as SGHAT and CDR2 as FQNNGV. The CDR3 DNA follows: TGTGCCAGCACCCTTACCAGGGCAAGCACTGAAGCTTTCTTT. As protein: CASTLTRASTEAFF.

The chain recombines TRBV15 with TRBJ1-2; D gene ambiguous. Trimming shortened V by 0 bases and J by 4 bases, and 12 bases separated the two germline ends. Germline values: CDR1 LNHNV, CDR2 YYDKDF (reference sequence). There are 15 residues in the CDR3. Written as DNA, the CDR3 is TGTGCCACCAGCAGAGATGCGGAGGCGACCTATGGCTACACCTTC. Encoded protein: CATSRDAEATYGYTF.

The sample holds a few counts of this clone. As the CDR3 is not closed by the conserved phenylalanine or tryptophan, this likely results from a read error. No DNA is shown, since the ends of the CDR3 on it are uncertain; the CDR3 is the one TCRdb lists. The rearrangement uses TRBV6-6 and TRBJ1-1; the table names TRBD1, a call not compared with the DNA. Germline assignment: CDR1 MNHNY and CDR2 SVGAGI (reference sequence). The CDR3 length is 13 residues, termini included. The CDR3 sequence is CASSYSGSGVVSG.

The V and J genes are TRBV6-1 and TRBJ1-1, with D possibly TRBD1 on 5 matching bases. The length of the CDR3 is 15 residues. CDR1 MNHNS and CDR2 SASEGT come from the germline V gene. V lost 2 bases and J 4 bases, leaving 14 bases between the germline ends. The CDR3 DNA reads as TGTGCCAGCAGTGAAATTGGTCATCAGGGCACTGAAGCTTTCTTT. This codes for CASSEIGHQGTEAFF.

The chain recombines TRBV15 with TRBJ2-1, with D possibly being TRBD2 (5 bases). Germline values: CDR1 LNHNV, CDR2 YYDKDF (reference sequence). V shed 1 base and J shed 0 bases, with 13 bases lying between them. This CDR3 is 17 amino acids long. CDR3 sequence reads: CATSRVGGLASYNEQFF. CDR3 bases: TGTGCCACCAGCAGAGTAGGAGGACTTGCCTCCTACAATGAGCAGTTCTTC.

V is TRBV30 and J is TRBJ1-5, with 8 bases aligning to TRBD1. J gave up 7 bases and V 2 bases, and 7 bases lay outside the gene matches. CDR3 length: 14 amino acids. CDR1 is GTSNPN, CDR2 SVGIG, per germline (reference sequence). The CDR3 DNA sequence: TGTGCCTGGAGTATTGGACAGGGACGACAGCCCCAGCATTTT. Translating it yields CAWSIGQGRQPQHF.

This clone was observed a single time. The rearrangement joins TRBV11-2 to TRBJ1-5; D ambiguous. The CDR3 covers 17 residues. Trimming removed 0 bases at V and 3 bases at J, with 15 bases between. Per germline, CDR1 SGHAT and CDR2 FQNNGV. The CDR3 DNA reads as TGTGCCAGCAGCTTAGAAAGTGCCAGGCCTTCCAATCAGCCCCAGCATTTT. Translation: CASSLESARPSNQPQHF.

This clone was detected only a few times. The genes are TRBV7-3 and TRBJ2-3; TRBD1 matches at 7 bases. CDR1 and CDR2 from the germline V gene are SGHTA and FQGTGA. The CDR3 extends over 14 amino acids. Trimming at V came to 5 bases and at J to 0 bases, leaving 2 bases not matched to a gene. The CDR3 DNA is TGTGCCAGCAGCAGGACAGGTAGCACAGATACGCAGTATTTT. Amino acids: CASSRTGSTDTQYF. Looking up the rest from reference TRBV7-3 and TRBJ2-3 gives the full variable domain: GAGVSQTPSNKVTEKGKYVELRCDPISGHTALYWYRQSLGQGPEFLIYFQGTGAADDSGLPNDRFFAVRPEGSVSTLKIQRTERGDSAVYLCASSRTGSTDTQYFGPGTRLTVL.

This chain connects TRBV2 to TRBJ2-5; D possibly corresponds to TRBD2 (6 bases). The germline V and J ends were trimmed by 6 bases and 0 bases, with 17 bases remaining between them. Per germline, CDR1 SNHLY and CDR2 FYNNEI. The CDR3 totals 16 residues. The CDR3 loop is CASRSGPGANQETQYF. The CDR3 DNA reads as TGTGCCAGCAGAAGCGGTCCGGGAGCTAACCAAGAGACCCAGTACTTC.

This sequence joins TRBV19 and TRBJ2-5, with 8 bases fitting TRBD1. Germline loops: CDR1 LNHDA, CDR2 SQIVND (reference sequence). CDR3 length equals 13 residues. J was trimmed by 2 bases and V by 6 bases; bases with no gene match: 2. This CDR3 reads CASRGQAQETQYF. The DNA for the CDR3 is TGTGCCAGTAGGGGACAGGCTCAAGAGACCCAGTACTTC.

The rearrangement joins TRBV29-1 to TRBJ1-2, with D unresolved. CDR1 is SQVTM and CDR2 is ANQGSEA in the germline V gene. CDR3 length: 13 amino acids. Trimming removed 4 bases from V and 6 bases from J, with 15 bases in between. The CDR3 is CSVVAVPGDGYTF. The CDR3 region has the DNA TGCAGCGTTGTGGCAGTCCCCGGGGATGGCTACACCTTC.

V gene TRBV27 combines with J gene TRBJ2-5, with 7 bases identical to TRBD1. Germline V gives CDR1 MNHEY, CDR2 SMNVEV (reference sequence). J was trimmed by 2 bases and V by 6 bases; bases with no gene match: 9. The CDR3 totals 15 residues. The CDR3 bases are TGTGCCAGCAGAGCGTTAGGGGGCCCACAAGAGACCCAGTACTTC. The encoded protein is CASRALGGPQETQYF.

The rearrangement links TRBV4-3 to TRBJ2-1; TRBD2 matches at 14 bases. Per germline, CDR1 LGHNA and CDR2 YSLEER. This CDR3 is 17 amino acids long. The J segment lost 7 bases and the V segment lost 3 bases, leaving 8 bases of the junction unmatched. CDR3 amino acids: CASSHSPGTSGRNEQFF. In nucleotides, the CDR3 is TGCGCCAGCAGCCACTCTCCAGGGACTAGCGGGAGAAATGAGCAGTTCTTC.

This chain links TRBV28 with TRBJ1-1, with 7 bases that match TRBD1. V gave up 0 bases and J gave up 1 base; unmatched junction bases: 5. This CDR3 has 16 residues. In germline, CDR1 is MDHEN, CDR2 SYDVKM. The CDR3 nucleotides are TGTGCCAGCAGTTTATGGGGGGGACAGTCGAACACTGAAGCTTTCTTT. Residues: CASSLWGGQSNTEAFF.

V gene TRBV10-3 combines with J gene TRBJ2-7; maybe TRBD1 (6 bases). Germline V gene lookup returns CDR1 ENHRY and CDR2 SYGVKD. V dropped 5 bases and J dropped 1 base, with 12 bases sitting between them. The CDR3 totals 14 residues. The CDR3 region is CAISPTGTSYEQYF. The CDR3 bases are TGTGCCATCAGTCCAACAGGGACGTCCTACGAGCAGTACTTC.

The rearrangement links TRBV19 to TRBJ1-2, with unresolved D. This CDR3 contains 14 residues. Trimming cost V 4 bases and J 6 bases, with 15 bases left between them. Germline CDR1 and CDR2: LNHDA and SQIVND (reference sequence). The CDR3 loop is CASSTQPTAHGYTF. The CDR3 nucleotides read TGTGCCAGTAGTACCCAGCCCACAGCTCATGGCTACACCTTC.

CDR3 sequence: CASSPPDRVGAPLHF. CDR3 in DNA: TGTGCCAGCAGCCCACCGGACAGGGTTGGTGCACCCCTCCACTTT. The J gene is TRBJ1-6, the V gene TRBV5-6; 8 bases are shared with TRBD1. Trimming at V came to 4 bases and at J to 11 bases, leaving 11 bases not matched to a gene. This CDR3 has 15 residues. Per the germline V gene, CDR1 is SGHDT and CDR2 is YYEEEE.

The genes are TRBV12-3 or TRBV12-4 and TRBJ1-2; possibly TRBD1 for D (5 bases). The CDR3 is 12 amino acids. V dropped 4 bases and J dropped 5 bases, with 8 bases sitting between them. DNA for the CDR3: TGTGCCAGCAGTTCGGACAAATATGGCTACACCTTC. Translating gives CASSSDKYGYTF.

This chain links TRBV5-4 with TRBJ1-2; D is undetermined. Germline values: CDR1 SGHNT, CDR2 YYREEE (reference sequence). Between the trimmed V and J ends, which lost 4 bases and 3 bases, there was a span of 10 bases. The CDR3 is 13 residues long. The chain's CDR3 is CASSPDGDYGYTF. The DNA of the CDR3 is TGTGCCAGCAGCCCTGACGGAGACTATGGCTACACCTTC.

This clone was counted a single time. This sequence joins TRBV24-1 and TRBJ2-2; 7 bases are shared with TRBD1. CDR1 is KGHDR, CDR2 SFDVKD, per germline. The CDR3 is made up of 17 amino acids. The ends lost 3 bases at V and 1 base at J; junction bases unmatched: 7. For the CDR3, the DNA is TGTGCCACCAGTGATCCTCCGGGACAGCTGAACACCGGGGAGCTGTTTTTT. Translated, it gives CATSDPPGQLNTGELFF.